This is a list of T cell receptor beta chains from one sample in a study of blood T cell repertoires in COVID-19. Assay used: immunoSEQ multiplex PCR; TCRdb lists only in-frame clones, some missing. Here the sample spans 90,000 or so clones, roughly 88% being singletons. Input material: peripheral blood. These receptors were taken from a man in his sixties with acute or convalescent COVID-19. The CDR3 runs from the conserved cysteine through the conserved F or W.

V,CDR3
TRBV14,CASSQAQGYNSPLHF
TRBV6-6,CASRLSGVTGELFF
TRBV6-1,CASSLPGLAGDEQFF
TRBV7-7,CASSHKESGTSGEETQYF
TRBV9,CASSVGLAGVEQYF
TRBV19,CASSRTGYGYTF
TRBV9,CASSVSDSYGYTF
TRBV5-1,CASSVRGLDYGYTF
TRBV27,CASSLRLAGAAYNEQFF
TRBV4-1,CASSQQTPGQGAISTNEKLFF
TRBV6-2/TRBV6-3,CASSYRTDRARISLIKAFF
TRBV4-1,CASSLNQAGPNYEQYF
TRBV11-1,CASSGGQGADGYTF
TRBV9,CASSVGREFNEQFF
TRBV6-5,CASRLYQNTYEQYF
TRBV6-5,CASTPGAGYEQYF
TRBV11-1,CASSSRGGNTEAFF
TRBV2,CASSEVAGGYEQYF
TRBV12-3/TRBV12-4,CASSSPGERTQYF
TRBV6-5,CASRGRYGYTF
TRBV19,CAASGTGGDGGYTF
TRBV19,CASSGVWTESTDTQYF
TRBV12-3/TRBV12-4,CASSKQHSTEAFF
TRBV3-1/TRBV3-2,CASGLAGSYEQYF
TRBV19,CASSSTGGPYNEQFF
TRBV9,CASSDRSYEQFF
TRBV6-5,CASIIRGSLEAFF
TRBV19,CASSISQTREEKLFF
TRBV6-5,CASSWDRGYGYTF